The entry below describes one T cell receptor beta chain. Its recognized antigen is unknown. No base qualities exist here, and no much larger clone lies one base off it. TCRbeta CDR3 regions were amplified from genomic DNA using the immunoSEQ Assay, a bias-controlled multiplex PCR. In the source study's methods: The number of nucleated cells in each sample was estimated by amplification of reference gene primers within the assay. Sequence reads were collapsed and filtered to measure the absolute abundance of every unique TCRbeta CDR3 rearrangement. For each sample, productive Simpson clonality was calculated as the square root of Simpson's diversity index across productive rearrangements. TCRdb limited this immuneACCESS table to in-frame rearrangements with V and J called. A share of clones is missing; checked studies link under half to unresolved V genes, and the rest is unexplained. V and J calls and clone size follow that table, whereas D and trimming were derived from the DNA. The sample data list under 450,000 clones, and 75% to 90% of these were observed just once. In total, the top ten clones hold roughly 1.5% of the sample.

This entry is derived from a study of blood T cell repertoires in COVID-19 (dated by TCRdb to 2018 to 2020). At the level of the whole study: Collaborator samples came from the United States, Italy and Spain and covered acute and convalescent phases of COVID-19. Samples came from the ongoing ImmuneRACE study (first 160 participants) plus 1,254 subjects from 6 global collaborators. The repertoires were released in a freely available public database intended as a resource for research on the immune response to SARS-CoV-2. The prospective study material was composed of cDNA or gDNA derived from T cells, B-cell-depleted T cells, or PBMCs. Nearly every sample came with metadata listing a de-identified subject ID, COVID-19 status, age in years and sex. Subjects who had been exposed to COVID-19, were actively infected with it, or had recovered from it provided the deeply sampled blood TCRbeta repertoires that made up the dataset. Where available, HLA class I and class II types were obtained from metadata supplied by the sample provider rather than from assay-based typing.

The CDR3 spans 13 residues, from the cysteine through the phenylalanine. The only DNA kept is the CDR3, 39 bases in frame from the first base. The V and J ends are trimmed by 5 bases and 7 bases, leaving 14 bases between them. Via the germline V gene (reference sequence), CDR1 is SEHNR and CDR2 FQNEAQ. On the study overall, not on this receptor specifically: How much clinical and demographic metadata was included differed by source and by participant, and the metadata was provided uncurated.

One collaborating source in Seattle enrolled patients while the patients were actively infected and followed the patients over time throughout the course of disease. Each collaborating institution followed its own protocols to collect whole blood in K2EDTA tubes. For TCRbeta analysis, collaborator samples were shipped as frozen whole blood, as isolated PBMCs, or as DNA extracted from either sample type. The sequencing sample was made of peripheral blood. This TCR was recovered from a middle-aged woman with COVID-19, enrolled during active disease. The sequence links TRBV7-9 to TRBJ1-1; the D gene is perhaps TRBD1, from 6 matching bases. The DNA reads TGTGCCAGCAGCCCGTCAAGGGGGAATGAAGCTTTCTTT. It is translated as CASSPSRGNEAFF.